This T cell receptor (beta chain) was captured by sequencing in a study of metastatic and nonmetastatic thyroid tumors. Whole-study context: Repertoires from blood and tumor or nodule tissue of malignant and benign thyroid patients were compared. Study observations and caveats: Compared with benign nodules, malignant thyroid tumors were reported to have significantly higher TCR beta diversity in both blood and tumor.

The CDR3 runs to 12 residues. Trimming left V 4 bases short and J 5 bases short, with 5 bases between. From germline, CDR1 is LGHDT and CDR2 YNNKEL (reference sequence). Every patient was untreated before thyroid surgery. Authors' data handling: A distant-metastasis classifier for papillary thyroid cancer was built using CDR3 differences across clinicopathological groups. TCRdb used MiXCR to call clones anew from the PCR reads. TCRdb's processing, not the authors' own work, is the source of the V and J calls. The table has tens of thousands of clones, roughly 13% seen once. This clone has ten or more counts. What it binds is not known.

The source is a female donor with papillary thyroid cancer or a benign thyroid nodule (not recorded which). Some clones in this sample may be carry-over from other donors' samples. The sequenced sample was blood. The chain carries TRBV3-1 and TRBJ2-2; D is uncertain. The CDR3 DNA sequence: TGTGCCAGCAGCCTAATAACCGGGGAGCTGTTTTTT. This translates into CASSLITGELFF.